These T cell receptor beta chains were read from a single sample in a study of T cells after yellow fever vaccination. TCRdb ran MiXCR on the 5' RACE reads and lists one entry per CDR3 protein. Of under 200,000 distinct CDR3 sequences in the sample, approximately 6.7% are singletons; the top ten hold 2.5% to 3%. The material was CD4+ T cells sorted from PBMCs, obtained 5 days after the first yellow fever vaccination. All receptors derive from a man aged 18 to 30 who received the YFV17D yellow fever vaccine. Both conserved end residues are part of each CDR3. Each record gives: J gene, V gene, clone size, D gene, CDR3 DNA, CDR3 protein. D genes are given only for firm matches. Rows may omit the clone size; those that give it use once, few, many or a size class.

>TRBJ2-7|TRBV6-1|many|.
TGTGCCAGCTTCAGGGAAATAAGCGACGAGCAGTATTTC
CASFREISDEQYF
>TRBJ2-1|TRBV29-1|many|TRBD2
TGCAGCGTGAGCCTGGGGGGGAACTCTTACAATGAGCAGTTCTTC
CSVSLGGNSYNEQFF
>TRBJ1-6|TRBV5-1|few|.
TGCGCCAGCAGCTTGGTCGGTGGAAATTCACCCCTCCACTTT
CASSLVGGNSPLHF
>TRBJ2-1|TRBV20-1|many|TRBD1
TGCAGTGCTTGGACAGGGAGGTACAATGAGCAGTTCTTC
CSAWTGRYNEQFF
>TRBJ1-6|TRBV20-1|few|TRBD1
TGCAGTGCTAGAGATCCGGCAGGGGGTCATTCACCCCTCCACTTT
CSARDPAGGHSPLHF
>TRBJ2-2|TRBV25-1|.|.
TGTGCCAGCAGTGAAATGGGGGTCTCCGGGGAGCTGTTTTTT
CASSEMGVSGELFF
>TRBJ2-7|TRBV7-2|.|.
TGTGCCAGCAGCTTAGAGGAGACCCGCCCTTCCTACGAGCAGTACTTC
CASSLEETRPSYEQYF
>TRBJ2-1|TRBV7-2|many|TRBD1
TGTGCCAGCAGCTTTTACGGACAGGGGAATGAGCAGTTCTTC
CASSFYGQGNEQFF
>TRBJ2-1|TRBV20-1|many|.
TGCAGTGCCAGCCCTGGGACCTACAATGAGCAGTTCTTC
CSASPGTYNEQFF
>TRBJ1-1|TRBV20-1|many|TRBD1
TGCAGTGCCCCCCAGGGGGTGCGGACTGAAGCTTTCTTT
CSAPQGVRTEAFF
>TRBJ2-1|TRBV12-3/TRBV12-4|.|TRBD2
TGTGCCAGCAGTTTCTCAAGACTAGCGGGGGTTGAGCAGTTCTTC
CASSFSRLAGVEQFF
>TRBJ2-5|TRBV7-9|.|TRBD2
TGTGCCAGCAGCTTAGGGGCGGGGGGGCCCCAAGAGACCCAGTACTTC
CASSLGAGGPQETQYF
>TRBJ1-5|TRBV12-3/TRBV12-4|many|.
TGTGCCAGCAGTTTTACGAGCGGGCCCCAGCATTTT
CASSFTSGPQHF
>TRBJ1-3|TRBV12-3/TRBV12-4|.|.
TGTACCATCAGTTTAGCGCCTGGGGGCGCGGTTTCTGGAAACACCATATATTTT
CTISLAPGGAVSGNTIYF
>TRBJ1-1|TRBV6-6|many|TRBD1
TGTGCCAGCAGTTACCCTGGACAGGGTGAAGCTTTCTTT
CASSYPGQGEAFF
>TRBJ2-2|TRBV3-1|many|.
TGTGCCAGCAGCCAAGATTCCCCCCTTAAGGGGGAGCTGTTTTTT
CASSQDSPLKGELFF
>TRBJ2-3|TRBV12-3/TRBV12-4|many|.
TGTGCCAGCAGTTTAGGCAGGATTGGGGCAGATACGCAGTATTTT
CASSLGRIGADTQYF
>TRBJ2-1|TRBV7-3|many|TRBD2
TGTGCCAGCAGTTCAGGGGGACTAGCGGGGTACAATGAGCAGTTCTTC
CASSSGGLAGYNEQFF
>TRBJ1-6|TRBV7-3|many|.
TGTGCCAGCAGCTTAATTGGCCAGGGGAATTCACCCCTCCACTTT
CASSLIGQGNSPLHF
>TRBJ1-1|TRBV5-4|.|.
TGTGCCAGCAGCTTGACGGCAGAGAACACTGAAGCTTTCTTT
CASSLTAENTEAFF
>TRBJ2-2|TRBV10-3|many|.
TGTGCCATCAGTTTCACCGGGGAGCTGTTTTTT
CAISFTGELFF
>TRBJ2-3|TRBV4-1|many|.
TGCGCCAGCAGCCAAGAAGGAGTCGATACGCAGTATTTT
CASSQEGVDTQYF
>TRBJ2-6|TRBV5-1|.|.
TGCGCCAGCAGCCCGGCCGGGGATCCCTCCTCTGGGGCCAACGTCCTGACTTTC
CASSPAGDPSSGANVLTF
>TRBJ2-1|TRBV2|many|.
TGTGCCAGCAGTGTATTAGGCGGAGGGGAGTATCGGCAGTTCTTC
CASSVLGGGEYRQFF
>TRBJ2-5|TRBV7-2|many|.
TGTGCCAGCAGCAAGCCCCGGGGGGCTCTTAAAGAGACCCAGTACTTC
CASSKPRGALKETQYF
>TRBJ2-1|TRBV5-1|many|.
TGCGCCAGCAGCTTGAGGTCAAGTCGGGGTCATGAGCAGTTCTTC
CASSLRSSRGHEQFF